This TCR beta chain came from a study of spatial heterogeneity in lung cancer. Turning to the study itself: Each distinct TCR and UMI combination averaged more than ten appearances in raw reads.

TCRdb independently ran MiXCR on the 5' RACE reads; one entry per CDR3 protein. The sample has some 21,000 distinct CDR3 sequences, approximately 4.4% seen once. The ends lost 5 bases at V and 3 bases at J; junction bases unmatched: 2. CDR3 length equals 13 residues. This clonotype was seen repeatedly, ten times or more. Time point noted: sample taken at primary tumor resection. Whole RNA obtained from tumor, nontumor lung or frozen PBMC underwent sequencing without sorting. This material consisted of PBMCs, taken at surgery. The chain recombines TRBV12-3 or TRBV12-4 with TRBJ2-3; the match to TRBD1 covers 7 bases. The sequence was collected from a male donor with early-stage non-small cell lung cancer. CDR3 nucleotide sequence: TGTGCCAGCAGTAGACAGGGAACAGATACGCAGTATTTT. Protein: CASSRQGTDTQYF.